This T cell receptor beta chain appears in the sequencing data of a study of cytomegalovirus exposure and HLA in healthy donors. Study overall: Early release data held about 92 million unique TCRs from HLA-typed donors.

Trimming stripped 3 bases from V and 3 bases from J, with 18 bases between. This CDR3 spans 16 amino acids. Germline V gene sequence: CDR1 MGHRA, CDR2 YSYEKL. The PCR contained 60 Vbeta and 13 Jbeta primers. The assay was immunoSEQ multiplex PCR, and TCRdb's table has in-frame clones only and misses some. The profile shows 180,000 or so clones, 81% of them singletons. Notes on this clone: Its antigen is undetermined.

Study findings and constraints: The authors listed roughly 150 TCR beta chains as cytomegalovirus-associated. The authors considered a cluster of highly shared sequence variants likely to be a sequencing artifact. Sequencing depth across donors, presence/absence analyses assumed, was roughly uniform.

This receptor was obtained from a woman between 18 and 29 years old in good health and CMV-seropositive. The rearrangement uses TRBV4-1 and TRBJ2-7; TRBD1 might be the D (5 bases). The sequenced sample was PBMCs. The CDR3 is CASSQYPVGASYEQYF. In nucleotides, the CDR3 is TGCGCCAGCAGCCAGTACCCTGTAGGGGCAAGCTACGAGCAGTACTTC.